One and the same sample provided the 4 T cell receptor beta chains below, sequenced in a study of a mutant IDH1 vaccine in newly diagnosed glioma. Time point given: week 35, safety follow-up. A single vaccine dose contained 300 ug of mutant IDH1 20-mer peptide, and topical imiquimod was used with it. These receptors are not linked to any known antigen. Sequencing used immunoSEQ multiplex PCR; TCRdb keeps in-frame clones, though not all of them. In the table there are 40,000 to 55,000 clones, over 65% of which are singletons. This specimen consisted of PBMCs, obtained from a glioma patient whose treatment included an IDH1 peptide vaccine. Source of these receptors: a man aged 35-49 years with glioma.

The sample holds a few counts of this clone. The gene calls are TRBV5-4 and TRBJ1-1; D gene ambiguous. The CDR3 has 13 amino acids. Germline CDR1 SGHNT, CDR2 YYREEE (reference sequence). The V gene lost 4 bases and the J gene lost 1 base, with 8 bases spanning the gap. This CDR3 reads CASSPDANTEAFF. The CDR3 region has the DNA TGTGCCAGCAGCCCGGACGCGAACACTGAAGCTTTCTTT.

The chain joins TRBV27 to TRBJ2-2; D is tentatively TRBD1 or TRBD2 (5 bases each). Trimming removed 4 bases from V and 3 bases from J, with 15 bases in between. Germline V gives CDR1 MNHEY, CDR2 SMNVEV (reference sequence). The CDR3 covers 16 residues. CDR3 coding DNA: TGTGCCAGCAGTTCGTTCTACTTGGGGGACACCGGGGAGCTGTTTTTT. This sequence encodes CASSSFYLGDTGELFF.

The chain carries TRBV5-5 and TRBJ2-1; weak D call: TRBD2 (6 bases). The CDR3 length is 15 residues. V was shortened by 0 bases and J by 2 bases, with 9 bases between the two germline ends. Per the germline V gene, CDR1 is SGHKS and CDR2 is YYEKEE (reference sequence). CDR3 in DNA: TGTGCCAGCAGCTTGGGACTAGGCCCCTACAATGAGCAGTTCTTC. This sequence encodes CASSLGLGPYNEQFF.

The V call is TRBV11-2, the J call TRBJ2-7; D possibly uses TRBD1 or TRBD2 (6 bases each). The V end was cut by 5 bases, the J end by 9 bases, with 17 bases between. The CDR3 totals 13 residues. Looked up from germline, CDR1 is SGHAT and CDR2 is FQNNGV. CDR3 in DNA: TGTGCCAGCAGCCGGGGGCCTGCCGAGGGGCAGTACGTC. This encodes CASSRGPAEGQYV.